A selection of T cell receptor beta chains follows, all from one sample in a study of T cell responses to AZD1222 COVID-19 vaccine. Clones were read by immunoSEQ multiplex PCR, and TCRdb kept only the in-frame ones, dropping some. The sample includes 100,000 to 120,000 clones, 80% to 95% of them seen just once. Sequences were derived from peripheral blood, sampled 28 days after the second AZD1222 dose. The receptors derive from an adult who received the AZD1222 COVID-19 vaccine. Both conserved end residues are part of each CDR3. A D gene is named only where the DNA matches it firmly. For some rows the clone size is stated as once, few or many, or as a class when expanded; others skip it.

. TRBJ2-1 TRBD2 TRBV6-4 CASSDSGRGSHEQFF TGTGCCAGCAGTGACTCGGGGCGGGGGTCGCATGAGCAGTTCTTC
. TRBJ2-2 TRBD1 TRBV9 CASSASGQLTGELFF TGTGCCAGCAGCGCCTCGGGACAGCTCACCGGGGAGCTGTTTTTT
few TRBJ2-2 TRBD1 TRBV6-5 CAGHRTGSNTGELFF TGTGCCGGACATAGGACAGGATCGAACACCGGGGAGCTGTTTTTT
. TRBJ1-1 . TRBV24-1 CATIGRSDTEAFF TGTGCCACCATTGGGCGATCGGACACTGAAGCTTTCTTT
. TRBJ1-1 . TRBV5-4 CASSRQSLNTEAFF TGTGCCAGCAGCCGACAGTCCCTGAACACTGAAGCTTTCTTT
. TRBJ1-1 . TRBV2 CASSERGGNTEAFF TGTGCCAGCAGTGAACGTGGGGGGAACACTGAAGCTTTCTTT
once TRBJ1-2 TRBD1 TRBV5-4 CASSSTGVGYGYTF TGTGCCAGCAGCTCGACAGGGGTAGGCTATGGCTACACCTTC
. TRBJ1-2 . TRBV4-3 CASSQSLQGYGYTF TGCGCCAGCAGCCAATCCCTACAGGGCTATGGCTACACCTTC
. TRBJ1-2 TRBD1 TRBV2 CASMATGQAVNYGYTF TGTGCCAGCATGGCGACGGGACAGGCGGTTAACTATGGCTACACCTTC
. TRBJ2-1 . TRBV13 CASSSRGYEQFF TGTGCCAGCAGCTCCCGCGGTTACGAGCAGTTCTTC
. TRBJ1-2 TRBD1 TRBV18 CASSPGTGFYGYTF TGTGCCAGCTCACCGGGGACAGGCTTTTATGGCTACACCTTC
few TRBJ2-1 . TRBV5-1 CASATGRGSYNEQFF TGCGCCAGCGCCACAGGTAGGGGGTCCTACAATGAGCAGTTCTTC
. TRBJ2-1 TRBD2 TRBV5-6 CASSLSGGAFYNEQFF TGTGCCAGCAGCCTGAGCGGGGGGGCCTTCTACAATGAGCAGTTCTTC
. TRBJ1-4 . TRBV7-9 CASSSQKGGEEKLFF TGTGCCAGCAGTTCCCAGAAGGGCGGGGAGGAAAAACTGTTTTTT